This T cell receptor (beta chain) was identified in a study of blood T cell repertoires in COVID-19. The sample holds one count of this clone. This table comes from immunoSEQ multiplex PCR, and its TCRdb copy is limited to in-frame clones, with some not included. The sample records about 130,000 clones, just under 85% being singletons. Germline loops: CDR1 GTSNPN, CDR2 SVGIG (reference sequence). V was shortened by 0 bases and J by 12 bases, with 27 bases between the two germline ends. The CDR3 totals 17 residues. The sequence was collected from a woman in her fifties or sixties with acute or convalescent COVID-19. Sequencing was carried out using peripheral blood. The V and J genes are TRBV30 and TRBJ2-1; D may be TRBD1 (5 bases). In DNA, the CDR3 is TGTGCCTGGAGTGTAAGGGGTTTTGCAGGGCGAGCATCAGGGCAGTTCTTC. Amino acid sequence: CAWSVRGFAGRASGQFF.